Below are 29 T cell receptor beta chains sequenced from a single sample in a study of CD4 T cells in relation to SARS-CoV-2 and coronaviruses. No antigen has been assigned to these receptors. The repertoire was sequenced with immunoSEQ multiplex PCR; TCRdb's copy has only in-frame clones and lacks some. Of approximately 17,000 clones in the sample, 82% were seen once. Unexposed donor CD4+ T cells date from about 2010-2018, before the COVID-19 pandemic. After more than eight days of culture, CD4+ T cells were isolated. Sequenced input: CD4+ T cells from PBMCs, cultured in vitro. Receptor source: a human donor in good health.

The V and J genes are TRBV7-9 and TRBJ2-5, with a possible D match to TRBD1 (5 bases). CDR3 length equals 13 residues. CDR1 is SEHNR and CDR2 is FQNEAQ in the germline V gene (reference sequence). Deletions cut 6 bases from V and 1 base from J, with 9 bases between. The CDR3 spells CASSNQGQETQYF. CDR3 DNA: TGTGCCAGCAGTAACCAGGGCCAAGAGACCCAGTACTTC.

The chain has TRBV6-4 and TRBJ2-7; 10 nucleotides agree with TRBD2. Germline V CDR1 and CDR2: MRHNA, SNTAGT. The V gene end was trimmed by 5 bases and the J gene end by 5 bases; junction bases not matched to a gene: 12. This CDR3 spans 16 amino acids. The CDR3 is CASSPRGASGSHEQYF. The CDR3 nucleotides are TGTGCCAGCAGTCCACGTGGAGCTAGCGGGAGCCACGAGCAGTACTTC.

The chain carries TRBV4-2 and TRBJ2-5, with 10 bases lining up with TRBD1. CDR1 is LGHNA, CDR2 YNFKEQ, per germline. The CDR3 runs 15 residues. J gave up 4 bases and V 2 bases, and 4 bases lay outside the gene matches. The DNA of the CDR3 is TGTGCCAGCAGCCAAAGCCGGGACAGGGGAGAGACCCAGTACTTC. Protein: CASSQSRDRGETQYF.

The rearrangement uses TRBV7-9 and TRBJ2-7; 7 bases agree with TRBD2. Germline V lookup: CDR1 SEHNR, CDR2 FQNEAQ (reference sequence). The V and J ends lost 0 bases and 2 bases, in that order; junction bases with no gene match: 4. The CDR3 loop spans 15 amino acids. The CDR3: CASSLAGTTPYEQYF. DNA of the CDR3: TGTGCCAGCAGCTTAGCGGGGACTACCCCCTACGAGCAGTACTTC. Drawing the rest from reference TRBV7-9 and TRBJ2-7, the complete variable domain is DTGVSQNPRHKITKRGQNVTFRCDPISEHNRLYWYRQTLGQGPEFLTYFQNEAQLEKSRLLSDRFSAERPKGSFSTLEIQRTEQGDSAMYLCASSLAGTTPYEQYFGPGTRLTVT.

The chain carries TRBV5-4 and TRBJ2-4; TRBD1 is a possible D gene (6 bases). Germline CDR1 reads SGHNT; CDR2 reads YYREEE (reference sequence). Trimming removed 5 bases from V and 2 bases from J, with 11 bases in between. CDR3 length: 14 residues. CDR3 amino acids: CASSLQGTKNIQYF. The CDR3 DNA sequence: TGTGCCAGCAGTTTACAGGGAACCAAAAACATTCAGTACTTC.

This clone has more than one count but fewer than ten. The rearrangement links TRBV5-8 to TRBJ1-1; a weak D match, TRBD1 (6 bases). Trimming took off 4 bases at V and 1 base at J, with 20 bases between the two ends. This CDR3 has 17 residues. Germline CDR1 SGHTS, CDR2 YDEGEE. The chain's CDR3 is CASSKELQTGRNTEAFF. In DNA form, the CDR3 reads TGTGCCAGCAGCAAAGAACTCCAGACAGGTCGGAACACTGAAGCTTTCTTT.

CDR3 region: CATKDTTNEQFF. CDR3 DNA: TGTGCCACCAAGGACACAACCAATGAGCAGTTCTTC. The genes are TRBV10-3 and TRBJ2-1; D might be TRBD1 (5 bases). Germline loops: CDR1 ENHRY, CDR2 SYGVKD. V was trimmed by 10 bases and J by 6 bases, leaving 13 bases between them. The CDR3 is 12 amino acids.

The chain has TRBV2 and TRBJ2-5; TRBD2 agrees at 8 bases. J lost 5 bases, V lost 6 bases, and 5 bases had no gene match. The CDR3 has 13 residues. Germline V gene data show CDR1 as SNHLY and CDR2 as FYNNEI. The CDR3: CASSSGGKETQYF. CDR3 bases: TGTGCCAGCAGCAGCGGGGGCAAGGAGACCCAGTACTTC. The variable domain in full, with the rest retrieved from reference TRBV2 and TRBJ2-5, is EPEVTQTPSHQVTQMGQEVILRCVPISNHLYFYWYRQILGQKVEFLVSFYNNEISEKSEIFDDQFSVERPDGSNFTLKIRSTKLEDSAMYFCASSSGGKETQYFGPGTRLLVL.

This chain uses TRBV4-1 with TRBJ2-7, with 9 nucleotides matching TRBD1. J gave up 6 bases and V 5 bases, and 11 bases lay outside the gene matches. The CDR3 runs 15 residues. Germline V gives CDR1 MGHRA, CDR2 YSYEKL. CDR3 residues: CASSWEGQGSFEQYF. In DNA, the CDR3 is TGCGCCAGCAGCTGGGAGGGACAGGGAAGTTTCGAGCAGTACTTC.

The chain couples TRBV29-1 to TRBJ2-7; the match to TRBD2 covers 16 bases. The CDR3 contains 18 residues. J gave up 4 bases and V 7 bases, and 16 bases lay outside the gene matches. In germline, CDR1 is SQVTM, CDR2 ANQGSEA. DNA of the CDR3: TGCAGCGCGGCACCTGAGGGACTAGCGGGAGGGCCCGGATACGAGCAGTACTTC. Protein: CSAAPEGLAGGPGYEQYF.

CDR3: CASSPLSGAEAFF. The CDR3 DNA reads TGTGCCAGCAGCCCCCTATCAGGGGCTGAAGCTTTCTTT. The V gene is TRBV9, the J gene TRBJ1-1, with D possibly matching TRBD1 (6 bases). V was shortened by 4 bases and J by 6 bases, with 13 bases between the two germline ends. Looked up from germline, CDR1 is SGDLS and CDR2 is YYNGEE. The CDR3 runs to 13 residues.

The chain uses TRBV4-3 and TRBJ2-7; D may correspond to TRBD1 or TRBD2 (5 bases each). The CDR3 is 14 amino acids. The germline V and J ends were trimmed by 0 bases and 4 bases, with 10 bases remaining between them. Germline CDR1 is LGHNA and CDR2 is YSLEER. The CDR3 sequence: CASSQDAGGYEQYF. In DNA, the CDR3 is TGCGCCAGCAGCCAAGACGCTGGGGGTTACGAGCAGTACTTC.

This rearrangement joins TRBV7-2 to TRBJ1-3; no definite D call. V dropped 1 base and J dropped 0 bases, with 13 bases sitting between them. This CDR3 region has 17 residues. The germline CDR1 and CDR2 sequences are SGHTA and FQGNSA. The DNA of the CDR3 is TGTGCCAGCAGCTTAGATGTGGGGTCCAACTCTGGAAACACCATATATTTT. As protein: CASSLDVGSNSGNTIYF. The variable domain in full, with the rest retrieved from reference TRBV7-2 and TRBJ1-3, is GAGVSQSPSNKVTEKGKDVELRCDPISGHTALYWYRQSLGQGLEFLIYFQGNSAPDKSGLPSDRFSAERTGGSVSTLTIQRTQQEDSAVYLCASSLDVGSNSGNTIYFGEGSWLTVV.

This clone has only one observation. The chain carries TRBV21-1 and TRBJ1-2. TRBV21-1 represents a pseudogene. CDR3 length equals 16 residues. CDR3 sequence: CASSKSWSTVGYGYTF. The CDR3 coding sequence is TGTGCCAGCAGCAAATCTTGGTCAACTGTCGGGTATGGCTACACCTTC.

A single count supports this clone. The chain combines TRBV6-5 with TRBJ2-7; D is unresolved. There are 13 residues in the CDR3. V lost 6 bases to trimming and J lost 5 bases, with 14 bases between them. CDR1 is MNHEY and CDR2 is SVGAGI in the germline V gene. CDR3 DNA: TGTGCCAGCAGGTACCTTGGTTCTGACGAGCAGTACTTC. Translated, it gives CASRYLGSDEQYF.

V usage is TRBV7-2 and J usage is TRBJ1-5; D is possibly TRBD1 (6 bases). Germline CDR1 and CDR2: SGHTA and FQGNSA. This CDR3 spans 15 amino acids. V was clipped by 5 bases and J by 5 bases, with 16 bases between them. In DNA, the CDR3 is TGTGCCAGCAGCCCCTCCACCGACAGGTATCAGCCCCAGCATTTT. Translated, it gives CASSPSTDRYQPQHF.

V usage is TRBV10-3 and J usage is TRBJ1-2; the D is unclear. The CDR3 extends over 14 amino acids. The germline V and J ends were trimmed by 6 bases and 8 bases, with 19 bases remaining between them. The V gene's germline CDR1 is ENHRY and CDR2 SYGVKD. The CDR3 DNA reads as TGTGCCATCAGCGGTCGTAAGGAGGTGGGGGGCTACACCTTC. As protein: CAISGRKEVGGYTF.

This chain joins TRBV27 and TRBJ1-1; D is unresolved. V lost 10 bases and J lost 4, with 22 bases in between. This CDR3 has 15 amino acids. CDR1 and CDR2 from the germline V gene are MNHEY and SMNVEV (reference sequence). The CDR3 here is CATRYSWGGSTEAFF. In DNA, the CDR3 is TGTGCCACTAGGTATTCCTGGGGAGGGAGCACTGAAGCTTTCTTT.

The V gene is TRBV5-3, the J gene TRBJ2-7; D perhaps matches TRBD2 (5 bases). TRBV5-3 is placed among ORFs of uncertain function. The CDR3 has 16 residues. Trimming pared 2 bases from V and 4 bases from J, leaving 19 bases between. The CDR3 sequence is CARSFPGENLSYEQYF. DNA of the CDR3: TGTGCCAGAAGCTTCCCTGGGGAGAACTTATCATACGAGCAGTACTTC.

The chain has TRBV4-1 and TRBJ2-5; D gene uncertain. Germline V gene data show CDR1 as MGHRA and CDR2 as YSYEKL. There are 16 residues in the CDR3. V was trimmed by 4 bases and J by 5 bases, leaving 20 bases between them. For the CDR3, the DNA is TGCGCCAGCAGCCCCCTGACTCGCTCCCCTAGGGAGACCCAGTACTTC. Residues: CASSPLTRSPRETQYF.

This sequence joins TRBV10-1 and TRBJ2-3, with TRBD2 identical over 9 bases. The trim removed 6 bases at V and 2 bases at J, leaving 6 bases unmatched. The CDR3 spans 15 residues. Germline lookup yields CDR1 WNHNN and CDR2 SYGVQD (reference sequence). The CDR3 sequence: CASSLTSGYTDTQYF. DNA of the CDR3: TGCGCCAGCAGCTTAACTAGCGGGTACACAGATACGCAGTATTTT.

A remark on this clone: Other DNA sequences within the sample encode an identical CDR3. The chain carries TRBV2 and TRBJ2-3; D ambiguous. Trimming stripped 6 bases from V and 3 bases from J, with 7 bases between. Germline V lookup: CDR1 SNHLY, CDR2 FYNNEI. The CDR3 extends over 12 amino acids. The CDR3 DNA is TGTGCCAGCAGCGTGGAGACAGATACGCAGTATTTT. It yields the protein CASSVETDTQYF.

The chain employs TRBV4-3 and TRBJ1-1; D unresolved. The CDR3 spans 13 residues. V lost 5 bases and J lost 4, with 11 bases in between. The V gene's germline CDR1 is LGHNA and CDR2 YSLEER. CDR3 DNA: TGCGCCAGCAGCTCCCGGGTCGGCACTGAAGCTTTCTTT. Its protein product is CASSSRVGTEAFF.

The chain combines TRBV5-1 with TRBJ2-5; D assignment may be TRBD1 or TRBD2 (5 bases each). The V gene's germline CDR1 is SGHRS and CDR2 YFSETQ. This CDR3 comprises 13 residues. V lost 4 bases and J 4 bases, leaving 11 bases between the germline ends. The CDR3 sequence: CASSQVGAETQYF. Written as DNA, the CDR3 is TGCGCCAGCAGCCAGGTCGGGGCAGAGACCCAGTACTTC.

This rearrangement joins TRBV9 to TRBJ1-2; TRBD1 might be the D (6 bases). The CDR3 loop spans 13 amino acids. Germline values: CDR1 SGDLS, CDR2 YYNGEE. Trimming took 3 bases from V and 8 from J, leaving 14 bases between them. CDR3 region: CASSATQGGGYTF. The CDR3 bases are TGTGCCAGCAGCGCCACACAGGGAGGAGGCTACACCTTC.

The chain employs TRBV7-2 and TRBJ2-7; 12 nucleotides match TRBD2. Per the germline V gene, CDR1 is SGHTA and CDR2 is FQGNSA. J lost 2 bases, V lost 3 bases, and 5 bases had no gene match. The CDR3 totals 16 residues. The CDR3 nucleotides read TGTGCCAGCAGCTTGGACCGACTAGCGGGAGCCTACGAGCAGTACTTC. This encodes CASSLDRLAGAYEQYF. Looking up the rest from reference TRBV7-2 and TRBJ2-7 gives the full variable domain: GAGVSQSPSNKVTEKGKDVELRCDPISGHTALYWYRQSLGQGLEFLIYFQGNSAPDKSGLPSDRFSAERTGGSVSTLTIQRTQQEDSAVYLCASSLDRLAGAYEQYFGPGTRLTVT.

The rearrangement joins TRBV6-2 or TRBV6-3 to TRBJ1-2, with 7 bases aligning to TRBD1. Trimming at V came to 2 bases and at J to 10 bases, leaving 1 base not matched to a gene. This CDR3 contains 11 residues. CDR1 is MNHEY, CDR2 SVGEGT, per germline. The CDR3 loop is CASSYDRDYTF. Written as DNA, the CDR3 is TGTGCCAGCAGTTACGACAGGGACTACACCTTC.

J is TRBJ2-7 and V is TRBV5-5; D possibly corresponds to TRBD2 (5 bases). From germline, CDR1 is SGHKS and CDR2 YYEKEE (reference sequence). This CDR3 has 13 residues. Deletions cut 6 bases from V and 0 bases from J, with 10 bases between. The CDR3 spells CASTPGSSYEQYF. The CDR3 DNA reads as TGTGCCAGCACCCCGGGGAGCTCCTACGAGCAGTACTTC.

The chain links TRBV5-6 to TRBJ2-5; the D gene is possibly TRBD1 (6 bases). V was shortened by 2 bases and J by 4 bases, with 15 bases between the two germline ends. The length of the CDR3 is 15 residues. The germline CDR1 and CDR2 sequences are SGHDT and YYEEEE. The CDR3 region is CASSFFRGRVETQYF. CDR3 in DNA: TGTGCCAGCAGCTTCTTCAGGGGAAGAGTAGAGACCCAGTACTTC.